Below are 21 T cell receptor beta chains sequenced from a single sample in a study of control samples from healthy donors and cancer patients. Profiling relied on immunoSEQ multiplex PCR, and the TCRdb table lists in-frame clones only, not all of them. In the table there are roughly 200,000 clones, 90% to 95% of which are singletons. The sample comprised blood. These receptors were collected from a middle-aged man in good health.

The chain has TRBV11-2 and TRBJ2-3; 9 bases match TRBD2. The CDR3 sequence is 18 residues long. V shed 1 base, J shed 5 bases, and the junction held 13 bases outside the gene matches. Per germline, CDR1 SGHAT and CDR2 FQNNGV. The CDR3 is CASSLGPWGGGAGDTQYF. CDR3 nucleotide sequence: TGTGCCAGCAGCTTAGGCCCTTGGGGCGGGGGGGCTGGAGATACGCAGTATTTT.

The genes are TRBV6-6 and TRBJ1-6; D is possibly TRBD1 (6 bases). V was shortened by 6 bases and J by 0 bases, with 12 bases between the two germline ends. This CDR3 is built from 16 residues. Germline V gene sequence: CDR1 MNHNY, CDR2 SVGAGI (reference sequence). CDR3 region: CASRGTSSSYNSPLHF. CDR3 nucleotide sequence: TGTGCCAGCAGGGGGACATCGAGCTCCTATAATTCACCCCTCCACTTT.

The chain combines TRBV5-8 with TRBJ2-7, with TRBD1 matching over 7 bases. CDR3 length equals 15 residues. V trimming: 2 bases; J trimming: 4 bases; junction bases outside the gene matches: 9. CDR1 is SGHTS and CDR2 is YDEGEE in the germline V gene. CDR3 bases: TGTGCCAGCAGCTTATACAGGGGCGGCCCTTACGAGCAGTACGTC. Translation gives CASSLYRGGPYEQYV.

The chain links TRBV19 to TRBJ1-5; D is unclear. The germline CDR1 and CDR2 sequences are LNHDA and SQIVND (reference sequence). The CDR3 loop spans 13 amino acids. The V end lost 0 bases, the J end lost 4 bases, and 4 bases lay between the germline ends. The CDR3 bases are TGTGCCAGTAGTATAGAGAAGAATCAGCCCCAGCATTTT. Protein product: CASSIEKNQPQHF.

The chain recombines TRBV29-1 with TRBJ1-3; TRBD1 is a possible D gene (6 bases). V lost 2 bases to trimming and J lost 4 bases, with 6 bases between them. Per the germline V gene, CDR1 is SQVTM and CDR2 is ANQGSEA. The CDR3 has 12 residues. CDR3 in DNA: TGCAGCGTTGAACAGGGGGGAAACACCATATATTTT. Translated, it gives CSVEQGGNTIYF.

The CDR3 protein is CASTQDSEAFF. CDR3 DNA sequence: TGTGCCAGCACCCAGGACAGTGAAGCTTTCTTT. The chain employs TRBV28 and TRBJ1-1, with D possibly being TRBD1 (6 bases). The CDR3 runs 11 residues. Trimming removed 7 bases from V and 7 bases from J, with 10 bases in between. Germline assignment: CDR1 MDHEN and CDR2 SYDVKM. Based on the CDR3 plus reference TRBV28 and TRBJ1-1, the full variable domain is DVKVTQSSRYLVKRTGEKVFLECVQDMDHENMFWYRQDPGLGLRLIYFSYDVKMKEKGDIPEGYSVSREKKERFSLILESASTNQTSMYLCASTQDSEAFFGQGTRLTVV.

The V gene is TRBV7-8, the J gene TRBJ1-6; TRBD1 matches 9 bases. J lost 6 bases, V lost 5 bases, and 2 bases had no gene match. CDR1 SGHVS and CDR2 FQNEAQ come from the germline V gene. The CDR3 length is 14 residues. CDR3 sequence: CASSRGQGNSPLHF. The CDR3 coding sequence is TGTGCCAGCAGCCGGGGACAGGGTAATTCACCCCTCCACTTT. Complete variable domain (other parts from reference TRBV7-8 and TRBJ1-6): GAGVSQSPRYKVAKRGQDVALRCDPISGHVSLFWYQQALGQGPEFLTYFQNEAQLDKSGLPSDRFFAERPEGSVSTLKIQRTQQEDSAVYLCASSRGQGNSPLHFGNGTRLTVT.

The count of this clone is one. The chain carries TRBV28 and TRBJ2-3; D unresolved. Germline V gene sequence: CDR1 MDHEN, CDR2 SYDVKM. V shed 6 bases and J shed 0 bases, with 7 bases lying between them. This CDR3 spans 13 amino acids. The CDR3 nucleotides are TGTGCCAGCAGGTTAACTAGCACAGATACGCAGTATTTT. Its translation is CASRLTSTDTQYF.

The chain recombines TRBV5-1 with TRBJ2-5, with D possibly being TRBD1 (7 bases). Per germline, CDR1 SGHRS and CDR2 YFSETQ. Trimming pared 0 bases from V and 2 bases from J, leaving 14 bases between. The CDR3 covers 16 residues. The CDR3 reads CASSLVPAGGQETQYF. The CDR3 bases are TGCGCCAGCAGCTTGGTCCCGGCAGGGGGGCAAGAGACCCAGTACTTC.

The gene calls are TRBV6-5 and TRBJ2-7; 7 positions match TRBD1. The ends lost 4 bases at V and 5 bases at J; junction bases unmatched: 5. Germline CDR1 MNHEY, CDR2 SVGAGI. CDR3 length equals 13 residues. The CDR3 region has the DNA TGTGCCAGCAGTTCGACAGGGAATGACGAGCAGTACTTC. Its translation: CASSSTGNDEQYF.

This rearrangement joins TRBV7-2 to TRBJ2-2; D gene uncertain. Germline V lookup: CDR1 SGHTA, CDR2 FQGNSA. Trimming left V 1 base short and J 5 bases short, with 5 bases between. CDR3 length equals 13 residues. The DNA of the CDR3 is TGTGCCAGCAGCTTAGTCCAGACCGGGGAGCTGTTTTTT. Its translation: CASSLVQTGELFF.

The chain links TRBV4-2 to TRBJ2-2; perhaps TRBD1 as D (5 bases). V gave up 0 bases and J gave up 8 bases, with 7 bases separating them. Germline V lookup: CDR1 LGHNA, CDR2 YNFKEQ. The CDR3 has 13 residues. The CDR3 region is CASSQEGLGELFF. The CDR3 DNA reads as TGTGCCAGCAGCCAAGAGGGGCTAGGGGAGCTGTTTTTT.

V is TRBV11-2 and J is TRBJ1-3; maybe TRBD1 (6 bases). This CDR3 is 15 amino acids long. Trimming removed 1 base from V and 6 bases from J, with 13 bases in between. CDR1 SGHAT and CDR2 FQNNGV come from the germline V gene. The CDR3 sequence is CASSLVAGVANTIYF. In DNA, the CDR3 is TGTGCCAGCAGCTTAGTGGCAGGGGTGGCAAACACCATATATTTT. Combining the CDR3 with reference TRBV11-2 and TRBJ1-3 gives the whole variable domain EAGVAQSPRYKIIEKRQSVAFWCNPISGHATLYWYQQILGQGPKLLIQFQNNGVVDDSQLPKDRFSAERLKGVDSTLKIQPAKLEDSAVYLCASSLVAGVANTIYFGEGSWLTVV.

The chain carries TRBV5-6 and TRBJ1-4; a possible D gene is TRBD1 (6 bases). Germline V lookup: CDR1 SGHDT, CDR2 YYEEEE. Between the trimmed V and J ends, which lost 4 bases and 0 bases, there was a span of 10 bases. The CDR3 spans 15 residues. CDR3 DNA sequence: TGTGCCAGCAGCCCGCGACAGGCAACTAATGAAAAACTGTTTTTT. This codes for CASSPRQATNEKLFF. The variable domain in full, completed from reference TRBV5-6 and TRBJ1-4, reads DAGVTQSPTHLIKTRGQQVTLRCSPKSGHDTVSWYQQALGQGPQFIFQYYEEEERQRGNFPDRFSGHQFPNYSSELNVNALLLGDSALYLCASSPRQATNEKLFFGSGTQLSVL.

The chain is built from TRBV11-2 and TRBJ1-1; no firm D call. Trimming cost V 4 bases and J 6 bases, with 12 bases left between them. Germline V gene lookup returns CDR1 SGHAT and CDR2 FQNNGV. The CDR3 runs to 13 residues. Here the CDR3 reads CASSSTNDPEAFF. CDR3 nucleotide sequence: TGTGCCAGCAGCTCAACCAACGACCCTGAAGCTTTCTTT.

V and J are TRBV2 and TRBJ2-3; D remains unclear. Trimming took off 4 bases at V and 5 bases at J, with 10 bases between the two ends. There are 13 residues in the CDR3. CDR1 is SNHLY and CDR2 is FYNNEI in the germline V gene. CDR3 DNA sequence: TGTGCCAGCAGTGTAATGCGTGGAGATACGCAGTATTTT. It specifies CASSVMRGDTQYF.

The CDR3 sequence is CASSPRTGPSGANVLTF. CDR3 DNA: TGTGCCAGCAGCCCCCGGACAGGCCCCTCTGGGGCCAACGTCCTGACTTTC. This chain links TRBV11-2 with TRBJ2-6; TRBD1 matches 7 bases. The CDR3 sequence is 17 residues long. Trimming took 5 bases from V and 0 from J; bases not matched to a gene: 7. Per the germline V gene, CDR1 is SGHAT and CDR2 is FQNNGV.

This chain uses TRBV5-1 with TRBJ2-3, with 11 positions matching TRBD1. V trimming: 4 bases; J trimming: 4 bases; junction bases outside the gene matches: 2. The CDR3 covers 14 residues. Germline CDR1 is SGHRS and CDR2 is YFSETQ. CDR3 loop: CASSRGQGADTQYF. CDR3 coding DNA: TGCGCCAGCAGCCGGGGACAGGGGGCAGATACGCAGTATTTT. Based on the CDR3 plus reference TRBV5-1 and TRBJ2-3, the full variable domain is KAGVTQTPRYLIKTRGQQVTLSCSPISGHRSVSWYQQTPGQGLQFLFEYFSETQRNKGNFPGRFSGRQFSNSRSEMNVSTLELGDSALYLCASSRGQGADTQYFGPGTRLTVL.

The chain combines TRBV9 with TRBJ2-2, with 7 positions matching TRBD2. The V and J ends lost 6 bases and 4 bases, in that order; junction bases with no gene match: 3. Germline V gene lookup returns CDR1 SGDLS and CDR2 YYNGEE. This CDR3 has 13 amino acids. For the CDR3, the DNA is TGTGCCAGCACTAGCGGACCCACCGGGGAGCTGTTTTTT. Its protein is CASTSGPTGELFF.

The rearrangement uses TRBV27 and TRBJ2-3; D is unresolved. Trimming removed 3 bases at V and 0 bases at J, with 10 bases between. Germline CDR1 reads MNHEY; CDR2 reads SMNVEV (reference sequence). This CDR3 is 15 amino acids long. The CDR3 bases are TGTGCCAGCAGTTTTTTGGGCGCAAGCACAGATACGCAGTATTTT. Its translation: CASSFLGASTDTQYF.

CDR3 loop: CASSYSGGLNTEAFF. The CDR3, as DNA: TGTGCCAGCAGTTACTCTGGCGGGTTGAACACTGAAGCTTTCTTT. V is TRBV6-5 and J is TRBJ1-1; unclear D gene. The CDR3 contains 15 residues. Deletions cut 0 bases from V and 0 bases from J, with 8 bases between. Germline lookup yields CDR1 MNHEY and CDR2 SVGAGI.